A selection of T cell receptor beta chains follows, all from one sample in a study of blood T cell repertoires in COVID-19. Assay: immunoSEQ multiplex PCR; the TCRdb copy retains only in-frame clones and omits some. The sample contains under 110,000 clones, over 70% of which appear only once. The sample taken for sequencing was peripheral blood. Receptor source: a human donor with acute or convalescent COVID-19. The donor label of this sample is uncertain. Both conserved end residues are part of each CDR3. Each record gives: clone size, J gene, D gene, V gene, CDR3 protein, CDR3 DNA. D genes are given only for firm matches. A clone size is listed for some rows: how often the clone was seen (once, few, many), or a class if it is expanded.

clone size: NA
J gene: TRBJ2-7
D gene: NA
V gene: TRBV9
CDR3 protein: CASSPRLGRGSYEQYF
CDR3 DNA: TGTGCCAGCAGCCCCCGCCTTGGACGGGGATCCTACGAGCAGTACTTC

clone size: NA
J gene: TRBJ1-1
D gene: TRBD1
V gene: TRBV7-9
CDR3 protein: CASSSRTGWDTEAFF
CDR3 DNA: TGTGCCAGCAGCTCCCGGACAGGGTGGGACACTGAAGCTTTCTTT

clone size: NA
J gene: TRBJ1-6
D gene: NA
V gene: TRBV18
CDR3 protein: CASSPQAGEGSPLHF
CDR3 DNA: TGTGCCAGCTCACCACAGGCAGGGGAGGGATCACCCCTCCACTTT

clone size: NA
J gene: TRBJ2-2
D gene: NA
V gene: TRBV2
CDR3 protein: CASDLRAGELFF
CDR3 DNA: TGTGCCAGCGATCTGAGGGCCGGGGAGCTGTTTTTT

clone size: many
J gene: TRBJ1-6
D gene: NA
V gene: TRBV19
CDR3 protein: CASSISFGGNSPLHF
CDR3 DNA: TGTGCCAGTAGTATATCCTTCGGAGGGAATTCACCCCTCCACTTT

clone size: NA
J gene: TRBJ1-1
D gene: NA
V gene: TRBV5-1
CDR3 protein: CASSSQWNTEAFF
CDR3 DNA: TGCGCCAGCAGCTCTCAGTGGAACACTGAAGCTTTCTTT

clone size: NA
J gene: TRBJ2-2
D gene: TRBD2
V gene: TRBV19
CDR3 protein: CAAAPGTSGTGELFF
CDR3 DNA: TGTGCCGCTGCCCCCGGGACTAGCGGCACCGGGGAGCTGTTTTTT

clone size: NA
J gene: TRBJ2-1
D gene: TRBD2
V gene: TRBV6-2/TRBV6-3
CDR3 protein: CASSYLLAGGPDEQFF
CDR3 DNA: TGTGCCAGCAGTTACCTACTAGCGGGGGGGCCCGATGAGCAGTTCTTC

clone size: few
J gene: TRBJ1-1
D gene: TRBD1
V gene: TRBV7-9
CDR3 protein: CASSLIPPGGTEAFF
CDR3 DNA: TGTGCCAGCAGCTTAATCCCGCCAGGGGGGACTGAAGCTTTCTTT

clone size: NA
J gene: TRBJ2-5
D gene: NA
V gene: TRBV3-1/TRBV3-2
CDR3 protein: CASSQEWRAVRTQYF
CDR3 DNA: TGTGCCAGCAGCCAAGAATGGAGGGCGGTCAGGACCCAGTACTTC

clone size: NA
J gene: TRBJ1-1
D gene: NA
V gene: TRBV28
CDR3 protein: CASRLRIGGTEAFF
CDR3 DNA: TGTGCCAGCAGGCTCAGGATTGGAGGCACTGAAGCTTTCTTT

clone size: NA
J gene: TRBJ1-2
D gene: NA
V gene: TRBV2
CDR3 protein: CASRGGKGYTF
CDR3 DNA: TGTGCCAGCAGGGGAGGGAAGGGCTACACCTTC

clone size: NA
J gene: TRBJ1-1
D gene: NA
V gene: TRBV19
CDR3 protein: CASSIGNRVWTEAFF
CDR3 DNA: TGTGCCAGTAGTATAGGGAACAGGGTATGGACTGAAGCTTTCTTT

clone size: NA
J gene: TRBJ1-1
D gene: NA
V gene: TRBV5-6
CDR3 protein: CAGSLVDRKNTEAFF
CDR3 DNA: TGTGCCGGCAGCTTGGTGGACAGAAAGAACACTGAAGCTTTCTTT

clone size: NA
J gene: TRBJ2-4
D gene: NA
V gene: TRBV28
CDR3 protein: CASSGQLAKNIQYF
CDR3 DNA: TGTGCCAGCAGTGGACAGTTAGCCAAAAACATTCAGTACTTC

clone size: NA
J gene: TRBJ1-1
D gene: TRBD1
V gene: TRBV19
CDR3 protein: CASITGGSIGTEAFF
CDR3 DNA: TGTGCCAGCATTACAGGGGGAAGTATAGGCACTGAAGCTTTCTTT

clone size: NA
J gene: TRBJ1-5
D gene: NA
V gene: TRBV4-2
CDR3 protein: CASSPDSPGSNQPQHF
CDR3 DNA: TGTGCCAGCAGCCCGGACAGTCCGGGTAGCAATCAGCCCCAGCATTTT

clone size: NA
J gene: TRBJ1-2
D gene: NA
V gene: TRBV30
CDR3 protein: CACQDRRDGYTF
CDR3 DNA: TGTGCCTGCCAAGACAGGAGAGATGGCTACACCTTC

clone size: few
J gene: TRBJ1-6
D gene: TRBD1
V gene: TRBV19
CDR3 protein: CASSITTGGRNSPLHF
CDR3 DNA: TGTGCCAGTAGTATCACGACAGGGGGCCGTAATTCACCCCTCCACTTT

clone size: NA
J gene: TRBJ1-5
D gene: TRBD1
V gene: TRBV5-3
CDR3 protein: CARSLKPGQGLKQPQHF
CDR3 DNA: TGTGCCAGAAGCTTGAAACCCGGACAGGGATTAAAGCAGCCCCAGCATTTT

clone size: many
J gene: TRBJ1-1
D gene: TRBD1
V gene: TRBV7-2
CDR3 protein: CASSSRTGAEAFF
CDR3 DNA: TGTGCCAGCAGCTCCAGAACAGGGGCTGAAGCTTTCTTT

clone size: NA
J gene: TRBJ1-5
D gene: TRBD1
V gene: TRBV7-9
CDR3 protein: CASSFTGERGNQPQHF
CDR3 DNA: TGTGCCAGCAGCTTTACAGGGGAAAGGGGCAATCAGCCCCAGCATTTT

clone size: NA
J gene: TRBJ1-2
D gene: TRBD1
V gene: TRBV6-1
CDR3 protein: CASSERDRTNYGYTF
CDR3 DNA: TGTGCCAGCAGTGAAAGGGACAGAACTAACTATGGCTACACCTTC

clone size: NA
J gene: TRBJ2-2
D gene: TRBD1
V gene: TRBV19
CDR3 protein: CASSKGAGVHGELFF
CDR3 DNA: TGTGCCAGTAGTAAGGGGGCAGGGGTCCACGGGGAGCTGTTTTTT

clone size: NA
J gene: TRBJ2-2
D gene: NA
V gene: TRBV18
CDR3 protein: CASSPGAANTGELFF
CDR3 DNA: TGTGCCAGCTCACCTGGGGCAGCGAACACCGGGGAGCTGTTTTTT

clone size: NA
J gene: TRBJ2-1
D gene: NA
V gene: TRBV6-6
CDR3 protein: CASSYPHSGTRREQFF
CDR3 DNA: TGTGCCAGCAGTTACCCACACAGTGGCACCCGAAGGGAGCAGTTCTTC

clone size: once
J gene: TRBJ1-1
D gene: NA
V gene: TRBV28
CDR3 protein: CASSLWGGDTEAFF
CDR3 DNA: TGTGCCAGCAGTTTATGGGGGGGGGACACTGAAGCTTTCTTT

clone size: NA
J gene: TRBJ1-2
D gene: NA
V gene: TRBV6-5
CDR3 protein: CASSYSGTTLYGYTF
CDR3 DNA: TGTGCCAGCAGTTACTCGGGGACAACCCTCTATGGCTACACCTTC

clone size: NA
J gene: TRBJ1-3
D gene: TRBD1
V gene: TRBV7-2
CDR3 protein: CASSTGTVGNTIYF
CDR3 DNA: TGTGCCAGCAGCACGGGGACAGTCGGAAACACCATATATTTT

clone size: NA
J gene: TRBJ2-2
D gene: NA
V gene: TRBV30
CDR3 protein: CAWSVLLDTGELFF
CDR3 DNA: TGTGCCTGGAGTGTACTGCTGGACACCGGGGAGCTGTTTTTT

clone size: NA
J gene: TRBJ2-3
D gene: NA
V gene: TRBV29-1
CDR3 protein: CSVAGGITDTQYF
CDR3 DNA: TGCAGCGTTGCAGGGGGGATCACAGATACGCAGTATTTT